This T cell receptor beta chain was observed in a study of T cells in localized non-small cell lung cancer. Study-wide findings and caveats: Sequencing involved a lone tumor region, leaving heterogeneity possible. Of the top 100 tumor clones, median about 56 were in adjacent lung, 25 to 30 among its top 100. Uninvolved adjacent lung had more T cell clonality than any other tissue, topping tumor.

On this clone: The antigen remains unidentified.

Clones were read by immunoSEQ multiplex PCR, and TCRdb kept only the in-frame ones, dropping some. The data show tens of thousands of clones, around nine tenths seen once. Trimming took off 8 bases at V and 4 bases at J, with 11 bases between the two ends. This CDR3 comprises 13 residues. Per the germline V gene, CDR1 is MGHDK and CDR2 is SYGVNS. The J gene is TRBJ1-4, the V gene TRBV25-1; the D gene is possibly TRBD1 (5 bases). The clonotype originates from a male donor aged 60 or older with stage I squamous cell lung carcinoma. Sample: peripheral blood, taken before any cancer treatment. CDR3 coding DNA: TGTGCCAGCGGGGGACGGTATAATGAAAAACTGTTTTTT. The encoded protein is CASGGRYNEKLFF.